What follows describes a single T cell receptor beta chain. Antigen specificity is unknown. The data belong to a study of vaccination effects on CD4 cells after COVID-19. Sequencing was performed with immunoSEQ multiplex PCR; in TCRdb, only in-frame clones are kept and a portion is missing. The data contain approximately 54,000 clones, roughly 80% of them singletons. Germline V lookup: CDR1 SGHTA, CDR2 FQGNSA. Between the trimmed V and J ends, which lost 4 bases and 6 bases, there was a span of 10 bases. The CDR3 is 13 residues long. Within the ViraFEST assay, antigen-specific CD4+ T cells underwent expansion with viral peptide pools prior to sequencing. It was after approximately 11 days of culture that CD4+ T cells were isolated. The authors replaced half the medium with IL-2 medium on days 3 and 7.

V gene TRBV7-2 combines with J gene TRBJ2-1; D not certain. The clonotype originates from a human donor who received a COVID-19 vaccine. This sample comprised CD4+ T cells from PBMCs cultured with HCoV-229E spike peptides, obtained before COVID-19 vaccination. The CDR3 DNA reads TGTGCCAGCAGCTCCTATACCAGCAATGAGCAGTTCTTC. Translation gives CASSSYTSNEQFF.